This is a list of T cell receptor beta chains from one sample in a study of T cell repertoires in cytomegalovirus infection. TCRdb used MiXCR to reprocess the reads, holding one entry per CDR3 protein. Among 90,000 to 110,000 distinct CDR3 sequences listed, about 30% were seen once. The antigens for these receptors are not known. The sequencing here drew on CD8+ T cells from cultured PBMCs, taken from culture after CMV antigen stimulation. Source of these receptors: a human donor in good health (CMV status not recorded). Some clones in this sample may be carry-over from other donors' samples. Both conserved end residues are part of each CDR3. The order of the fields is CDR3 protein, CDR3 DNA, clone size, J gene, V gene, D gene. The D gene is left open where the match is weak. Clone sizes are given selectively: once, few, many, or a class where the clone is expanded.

cdr3_aa: CASSQDLVASGVYTGELFF; cdr3_nt: TGTGCCAGCAGCCAAGATTTGGTTGCTAGCGGGGTCTACACCGGGGAGCTGTTTTTT; clone_size: NA; j_call: TRBJ2-2; v_call: TRBV4-1; d_call: TRBD2
cdr3_aa: CASRLLTRDSNQPQHF; cdr3_nt: TGTGCCAGCAGACTACTAACCAGAGATAGCAATCAGCCCCAGCATTTT; clone_size: many; j_call: TRBJ1-5; v_call: TRBV6-1; d_call: NA
cdr3_aa: CASSQWTSGGPFYNEQFF; cdr3_nt: TGTGCCAGCAGCCAATGGACTAGCGGGGGGCCTTTCTACAATGAGCAGTTCTTC; clone_size: NA; j_call: TRBJ2-1; v_call: TRBV14; d_call: TRBD2
cdr3_aa: CASSQYVGGIYEQYF; cdr3_nt: TGTGCCAGCAGCCAATATGTCGGTGGAATCTACGAGCAGTACTTC; clone_size: many; j_call: TRBJ2-7; v_call: TRBV4-2; d_call: NA
cdr3_aa: CSDITGANTEAFF; cdr3_nt: TGCAGCGACATAACAGGGGCGAACACTGAAGCTTTCTTT; clone_size: NA; j_call: TRBJ1-1; v_call: TRBV29-1; d_call: TRBD1
cdr3_aa: CASSQVTSRQGNEQFF; cdr3_nt: TGCGCCAGCAGCCAAGTTACAAGTAGACAGGGCAATGAGCAGTTCTTC; clone_size: NA; j_call: TRBJ2-1; v_call: TRBV4-1; d_call: TRBD1
cdr3_aa: CASSLGGGGEQYF; cdr3_nt: TGTGCCAGCAGTTTAGGGGGAGGTGGCGAGCAGTACTTC; clone_size: NA; j_call: TRBJ2-7; v_call: TRBV12-3/TRBV12-4; d_call: NA
cdr3_aa: CASSQDNAGRAGGRNEQFF; cdr3_nt: TGTGCCAGCAGCCAAGATAATGCAGGCCGAGCGGGGGGGCGCAATGAGCAGTTCTTC; clone_size: NA; j_call: TRBJ2-1; v_call: TRBV4-2; d_call: TRBD2
cdr3_aa: CASSLNRGRETQYF; cdr3_nt: TGTGCCAGCAGCTTAAACAGGGGGAGGGAGACCCAGTACTTC; clone_size: NA; j_call: TRBJ2-5; v_call: TRBV6-5; d_call: TRBD1
cdr3_aa: CASSRDIEAFF; cdr3_nt: TGTGCCAGCAGCAGGGACATTGAAGCTTTCTTT; clone_size: many; j_call: TRBJ1-1; v_call: TRBV28; d_call: NA
cdr3_aa: CASSGIASTDTQYF; cdr3_nt: TGTGCCAGCAGTGGGATCGCTAGCACAGATACGCAGTATTTT; clone_size: NA; j_call: TRBJ2-3; v_call: TRBV14; d_call: NA
cdr3_aa: CASSFRGRPYEQYF; cdr3_nt: TGTGCCAGCAGTTTTCGCGGGAGGCCCTACGAGCAGTACTTC; clone_size: once; j_call: TRBJ2-7; v_call: TRBV28; d_call: TRBD2
cdr3_aa: CASSFGRATEAFF; cdr3_nt: TGTGCCAGCAGTTTCGGCAGGGCCACTGAAGCTTTCTTT; clone_size: few; j_call: TRBJ1-1; v_call: TRBV27; d_call: NA
cdr3_aa: CASSFSGGFDEQYF; cdr3_nt: TGTGCCAGCAGTTTCAGCGGGGGGTTCGACGAGCAGTACTTC; clone_size: few; j_call: TRBJ2-7; v_call: TRBV6-6; d_call: TRBD2
cdr3_aa: CATWPGREAQHF; cdr3_nt: TGTGCCACCTGGCCAGGGAGGGAAGCCCAGCATTTT; clone_size: NA; j_call: TRBJ1-5; v_call: TRBV6-6; d_call: NA
cdr3_aa: CSASGAGHTDTQYF; cdr3_nt: TGCAGTGCTAGTGGGGCCGGGCACACAGATACGCAGTATTTT; clone_size: few; j_call: TRBJ2-3; v_call: TRBV20-1; d_call: NA
cdr3_aa: CASSEGGQGAGEQYF; cdr3_nt: TGTGCCAGCAGTGAAGGGGGACAGGGGGCGGGGGAGCAGTACTTC; clone_size: NA; j_call: TRBJ2-7; v_call: TRBV2; d_call: TRBD1
cdr3_aa: CASSPPDSYGYTF; cdr3_nt: TGTGCCAGCAGCCCCCCTGACAGCTATGGCTACACCTTC; clone_size: NA; j_call: TRBJ1-2; v_call: TRBV7-2; d_call: NA